Listed below are T cell receptor beta chains from one sample, sequenced in a study of regulatory T cells in long-lasting Graves disease. TCRdb re-derived calls from the multiplex PCR reads in MiXCR, one entry per CDR3 protein. This table has around 450,000 distinct CDR3 sequences, roughly 21% appearing once. This specimen was peripheral blood mononuclear cells (PBMCs), taken when the disease was refractory, from a patient treated with antithyroid drugs. These receptors all come from a female donor with Graves disease. CDR3s include the opening cysteine and the closing phenylalanine or tryptophan. The D gene is left open where the match is weak. The listing skips clone size in some rows; elsewhere it reads once, few, many or a size class.

v_call	clone_size	d_call	j_call	cdr3_nt	cdr3_aa
TRBV12-3/TRBV12-4	many	NA	TRBJ1-1	TGTGCCAGCACCTTGACAAACCTGAACACTGAAGCTTTCTTT	CASTLTNLNTEAFF
TRBV12-3/TRBV12-4	many	TRBD2	TRBJ2-2	TGTGCCAGCAGCCCCCCTGGGGAGGGTGCCGGGGAGCTGTTTTTT	CASSPPGEGAGELFF
TRBV11-2	many	NA	TRBJ2-5	TGTGCCAGCAGCTTACGGCCCACGCAAGAGACCCAGTACTTC	CASSLRPTQETQYF
TRBV7-2	NA	TRBD1	TRBJ2-7	TGTGTCAGCAGCTTAGCGCGGGACAGGACAGGACGTCGATATTACGAGCAGTACTTC	CVSSLARDRTGRRYYEQYF
TRBV6-1	NA	TRBD1	TRBJ2-5	TGTGCCAGCAGTACGAGGACAGGGAAGGAGACCCAGTACTTC	CASSTRTGKETQYF
TRBV14	many	NA	TRBJ2-2	TGTGCCAGCAGCCAAGTAAGGTGGATCAACACCGGGGAGCTGTTTTTT	CASSQVRWINTGELFF
TRBV3-1	many	NA	TRBJ2-7	TGTGCCAGCAGCCGCATCCGGGACACCAACCAGTACTTC	CASSRIRDTNQYF
TRBV20-1	NA	NA	TRBJ2-5	TGCAGTGCTGGCTTGGTAGCGCCCCTTCAGAGCCAGTACTTC	CSAGLVAPLQSQYF
TRBV6-1	many	TRBD2	TRBJ2-5	TGTGCCAGCAGGGACCATGGTAGCGGGGGACAAGAGACCCAGTACTTC	CASRDHGSGGQETQYF
TRBV6-1	many	NA	TRBJ2-5	TGTGCCAGCAGGATGGGGAGGAACTTAGGAGAGACCCAGTACTTC	CASRMGRNLGETQYF
TRBV28	many	TRBD1	TRBJ1-2	TGTGCCAGCAGTTTATCCCGGGGGACAGGGGAAGCTAACTATGGCTACACCTTC	CASSLSRGTGEANYGYTF
TRBV10-3	many	NA	TRBJ2-7	TGTGCCATCAGTGAGCAGGGAACGCCCTACGAGCAGTACTTC	CAISEQGTPYEQYF
TRBV28	many	TRBD2	TRBJ2-4	TGTGCCAGCAGTCCTCCGCCTAGACTAGCGAGCAAAAACATTCAGTACTTC	CASSPPPRLASKNIQYF
TRBV7-8	many	TRBD1	TRBJ2-7	TGTGCCAGCACCCCGGACAGGGCGTACTACGAGCAGTACTTC	CASTPDRAYYEQYF
TRBV2	NA	TRBD1	TRBJ1-5	TGTGCCAGCAGCCGGACAGGGGTTAGCAATCAGCCCCAGCATTTT	CASSRTGVSNQPQHF
TRBV19	few	TRBD1	TRBJ2-5	TGTGCCAGTAGTATGAATCCGGACAGGGGGGAGACCCAGTACTTC	CASSMNPDRGETQYF
TRBV30	NA	NA	TRBJ1-5	TGTGCCTGGAGCCGGACGGCCCATCAGCCCCAGCATTTT	CAWSRTAHQPQHF
TRBV7-3	NA	NA	TRBJ1-1	TGTGCCAGCAGCCCGGGACATTCGAACACTGAAGCTTTCTTT	CASSPGHSNTEAFF
TRBV5-4	few	NA	TRBJ2-5	TGTGCCAGCAGCTCGACAGAGACGGAGACCCAGTACTTC	CASSSTETETQYF
TRBV7-2	NA	NA	TRBJ2-4	TGTGCCAGCAGCACGCGGACAGACCCTCTAGCCAAAAACATTCAGTACTTC	CASSTRTDPLAKNIQYF
TRBV10-3	many	NA	TRBJ1-2	TGTGCCATGAGTGGTGACCAGCAGCTCGAAAACTATGGCTACACCTTC	CAMSGDQQLENYGYTF
TRBV27	NA	NA	TRBJ2-7	TGTGCCAGCAGTTACGTTGCAGGGAACAACGAGCAGTACTTC	CASSYVAGNNEQYF
TRBV29-1	few	NA	TRBJ1-1	TGCAGCGGGTGGGACGGCCCTTTCACTGAAGCTTTCTTT	CSGWDGPFTEAFF
TRBV7-9	few	TRBD1	TRBJ1-4	TGTGCCAGCAGCAGGGACAGAATTAATGAAAAACTGTTTTTT	CASSRDRINEKLFF
TRBV12-3/TRBV12-4	NA	TRBD1	TRBJ1-6	TGTGCCAGCAGTCCTGACAGGGGCGGCTATAATTCACCCCTCCACTTT	CASSPDRGGYNSPLHF
TRBV3-1	NA	NA	TRBJ2-1	TGTGCCAGCAGCCAAGAAGGAGTCGATGAGCAGTTCTTC	CASSQEGVDEQFF
TRBV12-3/TRBV12-4	NA	TRBD2	TRBJ2-3	TGTGCCAGCAGTGTAGCGGGACCTACAGATACGCAGTATTTT	CASSVAGPTDTQYF
TRBV19	NA	TRBD1	TRBJ2-1	TGTGCCAGTAGTATATACAGGGGTTCCTACAATGAGCAGTTCTTC	CASSIYRGSYNEQFF
TRBV19	few	NA	TRBJ1-1	TGTGCCAGTAGTAAGGGGTTGATGAACACTGAAGCTTTCTTT	CASSKGLMNTEAFF
TRBV3-1	many	NA	TRBJ2-2	TGTGCCAGCAGCCAGGGGCCTACGAACACCGGGGAGCTGTTTTTT	CASSQGPTNTGELFF
TRBV6-5	many	TRBD2	TRBJ2-5	TGTGCCAGCAGTTCTAGCGGGGGGCAAGAGACCCAGTACTTC	CASSSSGGQETQYF
TRBV7-9	few	NA	TRBJ2-5	TGTGCCAGCAGCTTAACTCGGGAAATAGAGACCCAGTACTTC	CASSLTREIETQYF
TRBV30	few	NA	TRBJ1-6	TGTGCCTGCTGGACAGCCTCTCAATCACCCCTCCACTTT	CACWTASQSPLHF
TRBV14	few	NA	TRBJ1-2	TGTGCCAGCAGCCAAGGTTCTCAGGGAGTGGGCTACACCTTC	CASSQGSQGVGYTF
TRBV10-3	NA	TRBD2	TRBJ2-1	TGTGCCATCAGCTCGGGACTAGCTGGCGAGCAGTTCTTC	CAISSGLAGEQFF
TRBV2	NA	NA	TRBJ2-3	TGTGCCAGCCGTCTTTTGGCGTCTGCAAGGGCAGATACGCAGTATTTT	CASRLLASARADTQYF
TRBV12-3/TRBV12-4	many	NA	TRBJ2-7	TGTGCCAGCAGTTGGCCCGGGACATCCTACGAGCAGTACTTC	CASSWPGTSYEQYF
TRBV28	many	TRBD1	TRBJ1-2	TGTGCCAGCTCCAACAGGGGGTCCTATGGCTACACCTTC	CASSNRGSYGYTF
TRBV14	many	NA	TRBJ2-7	TGTGCCAGCAGCCAGTTAGGAGGGAGGGACAACTCCTACGAGCAGTACTTC	CASSQLGGRDNSYEQYF
TRBV2	many	NA	TRBJ1-6	TGTGCCAGCAGTGAGCAGGGACACGAAAATTCACCCCTCCACTTT	CASSEQGHENSPLHF
TRBV19	few	TRBD1	TRBJ2-2	TGTGCCAGCGACAGGGCGAACACCGGGGAGCTGTTTTTT	CASDRANTGELFF
TRBV12-3/TRBV12-4	many	NA	TRBJ1-1	TGTGCCAGCAGCCCGGACCGGATGAACACTGAAGCTTTCTTT	CASSPDRMNTEAFF
TRBV27	NA	TRBD1	TRBJ2-7	TGTGCCAGCAGTTTCCGGGACAGCTACGGGCAGTACTTC	CASSFRDSYGQYF
TRBV2	many	NA	TRBJ1-5	TGTGCCAGCTCAATTGGGGGCTACTATAGCAATCAGCCCCAGCATTTT	CASSIGGYYSNQPQHF
TRBV28	many	NA	TRBJ1-5	TGTGCCAGCAGTTCCAGGTTATATAGCAATCAGCCCCAGCATTTT	CASSSRLYSNQPQHF
TRBV19	NA	NA	TRBJ2-4	TGTGCCAGTAGTATCTTTGAGGGTATCGGACAACTAGCCAAAAACATTCAGTACTTC	CASSIFEGIGQLAKNIQYF
TRBV30	NA	TRBD1	TRBJ2-7	TGTGCCTGGAGTGCAGGGGGCGGAACAACATCCTACGAGCAGTACTTC	CAWSAGGGTTSYEQYF
TRBV6-2/TRBV6-3	NA	TRBD1	TRBJ1-4	TGTGCCAGCAGTTACCACCGACAGGGGCTTTATGAAAAACTGTTTTTT	CASSYHRQGLYEKLFF
TRBV5-1	NA	TRBD1	TRBJ1-1	TGCGCCAGCAGTTACGCCTTTACAGGGGAACTGAACACTGAAGCTTTCTTT	CASSYAFTGELNTEAFF
TRBV5-1	few	TRBD2	TRBJ2-1	TGCGCCAGCAGCTTGGAGGGACTAGCGGGGTACAATGAGCAGTTCTTC	CASSLEGLAGYNEQFF